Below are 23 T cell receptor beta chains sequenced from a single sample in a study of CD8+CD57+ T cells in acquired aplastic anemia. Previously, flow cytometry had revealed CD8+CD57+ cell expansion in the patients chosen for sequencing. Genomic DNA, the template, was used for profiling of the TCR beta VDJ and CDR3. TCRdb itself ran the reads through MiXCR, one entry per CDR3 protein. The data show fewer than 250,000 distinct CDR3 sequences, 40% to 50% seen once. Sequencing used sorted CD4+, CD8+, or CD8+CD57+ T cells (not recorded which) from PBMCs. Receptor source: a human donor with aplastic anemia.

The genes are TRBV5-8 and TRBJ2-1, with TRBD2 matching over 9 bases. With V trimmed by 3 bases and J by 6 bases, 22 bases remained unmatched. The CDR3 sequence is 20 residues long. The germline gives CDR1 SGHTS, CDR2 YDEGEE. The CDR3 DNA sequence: TGTGCCAGCAGCTCACCCCGGGACAGCGAGACTAGCGGAGACCTCAATGAGCAGTTCTTC. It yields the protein CASSSPRDSETSGDLNEQFF.

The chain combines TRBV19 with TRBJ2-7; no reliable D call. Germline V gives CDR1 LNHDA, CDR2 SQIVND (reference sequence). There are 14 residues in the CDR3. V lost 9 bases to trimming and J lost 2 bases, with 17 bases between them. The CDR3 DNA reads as TGTGCCAGCAGCGCCTCTAGGGCCACCTACGAGCAGTACTTC. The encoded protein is CASSASRATYEQYF.

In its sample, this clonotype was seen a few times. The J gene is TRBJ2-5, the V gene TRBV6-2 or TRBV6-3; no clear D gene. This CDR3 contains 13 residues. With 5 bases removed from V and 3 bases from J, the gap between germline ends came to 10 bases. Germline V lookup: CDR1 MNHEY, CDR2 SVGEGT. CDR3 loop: CASSPVGEETQYF. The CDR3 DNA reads TGTGCCAGCAGTCCTGTTGGGGAAGAGACCCAGTACTTC.

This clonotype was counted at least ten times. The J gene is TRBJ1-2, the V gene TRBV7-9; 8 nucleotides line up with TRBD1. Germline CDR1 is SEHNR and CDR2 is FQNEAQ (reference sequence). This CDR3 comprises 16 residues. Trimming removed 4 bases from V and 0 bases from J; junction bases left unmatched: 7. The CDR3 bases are TGTGCCAGCAGCTCCGGGGACAGGATTGCTAACTATGGCTACACCTTC. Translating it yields CASSSGDRIANYGYTF.

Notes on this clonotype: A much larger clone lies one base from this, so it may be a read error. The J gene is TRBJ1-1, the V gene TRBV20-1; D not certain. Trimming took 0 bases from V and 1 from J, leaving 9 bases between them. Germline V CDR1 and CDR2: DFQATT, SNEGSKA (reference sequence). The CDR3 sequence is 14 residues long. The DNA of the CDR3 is TGCAGTGCTAGAGATTATGTGGGGAACACTGAAGCTTTCTTT. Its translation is CSARDYVGNTEAFF.

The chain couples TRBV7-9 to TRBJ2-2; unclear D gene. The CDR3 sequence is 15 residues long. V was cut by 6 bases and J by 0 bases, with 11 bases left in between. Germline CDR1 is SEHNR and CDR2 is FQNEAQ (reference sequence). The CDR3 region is CASSDLGANTGELFF. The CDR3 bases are TGTGCCAGCAGTGATTTAGGAGCGAACACCGGGGAGCTGTTTTTT. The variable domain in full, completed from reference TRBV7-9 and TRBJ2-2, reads DTGVSQNPRHKITKRGQNVTFRCDPISEHNRLYWYRQTLGQGPEFLTYFQNEAQLEKSRLLSDRFSAERPKGSFSTLEIQRTEQGDSAMYLCASSDLGANTGELFFGEGSRLTVL.

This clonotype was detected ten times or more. The CDR3 bases are TGTGCCAGCAGCTTAGGGGGGCGGAACGAGCAGTACTTC. Translating gives CASSLGGRNEQYF. V gene TRBV7-9 combines with J gene TRBJ2-7; maybe TRBD1 (6 bases). The CDR3 length is 13 residues. Trimming shortened V by 1 base and J by 5 bases, and 9 bases separated the two germline ends. In germline, CDR1 is SEHNR, CDR2 FQNEAQ (reference sequence).

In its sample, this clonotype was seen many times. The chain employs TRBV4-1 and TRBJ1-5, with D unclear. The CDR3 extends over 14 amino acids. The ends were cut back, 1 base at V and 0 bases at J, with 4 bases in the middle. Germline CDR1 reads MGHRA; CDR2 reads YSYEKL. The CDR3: CASSQVHSNQPQHF. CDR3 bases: TGCGCCAGCAGCCAAGTCCATAGCAATCAGCCCCAGCATTTT.

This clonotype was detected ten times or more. Here the CDR3 DNA reads TGCGCCAGCAGCCGCGGACAGTCGAACCCCCTTGGCTACACCTTC. This encodes CASSRGQSNPLGYTF. The rearrangement uses TRBV4-3 and TRBJ1-2; maybe TRBD1 (6 bases). Germline CDR1 reads LGHNA; CDR2 reads YSLEER. This CDR3 is built from 15 residues. Trimming removed 4 bases from V and 7 bases from J, with 19 bases in between.

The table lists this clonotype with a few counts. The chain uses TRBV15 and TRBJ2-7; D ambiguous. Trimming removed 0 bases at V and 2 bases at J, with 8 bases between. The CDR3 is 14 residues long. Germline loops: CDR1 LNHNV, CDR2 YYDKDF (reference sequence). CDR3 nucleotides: TGTGCCACCAGCAGAGATAAAGGTCCCTACGAGCAGTACTTC. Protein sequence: CATSRDKGPYEQYF.

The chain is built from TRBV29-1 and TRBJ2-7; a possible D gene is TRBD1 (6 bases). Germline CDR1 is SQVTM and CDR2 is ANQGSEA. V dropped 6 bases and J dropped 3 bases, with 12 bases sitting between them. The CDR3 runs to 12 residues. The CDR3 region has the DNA TGCAGCGTCGGAACAGGGTTCTACGAGCAGTACTTC. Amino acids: CSVGTGFYEQYF.

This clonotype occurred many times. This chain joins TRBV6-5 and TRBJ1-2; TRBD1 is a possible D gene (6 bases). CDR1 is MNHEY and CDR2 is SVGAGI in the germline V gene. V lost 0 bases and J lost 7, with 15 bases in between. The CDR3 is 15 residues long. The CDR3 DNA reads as TGTGCCAGCAGTTACTCGAGAGGGGGGGTGGGTGGCTACACCTTC. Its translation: CASSYSRGGVGGYTF.

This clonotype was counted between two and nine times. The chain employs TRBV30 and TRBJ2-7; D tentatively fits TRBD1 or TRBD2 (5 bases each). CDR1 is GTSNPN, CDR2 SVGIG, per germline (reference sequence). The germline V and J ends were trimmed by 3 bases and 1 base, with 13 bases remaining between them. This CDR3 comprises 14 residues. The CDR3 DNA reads TGTGCCTGGAGCGAAGGGACGGGTTCCTACGAGCAGTACTTC. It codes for CAWSEGTGSYEQYF.

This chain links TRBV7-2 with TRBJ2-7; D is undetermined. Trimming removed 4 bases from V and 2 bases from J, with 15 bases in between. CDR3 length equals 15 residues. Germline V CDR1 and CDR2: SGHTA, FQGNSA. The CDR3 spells CASSSAGRQPYEQYF. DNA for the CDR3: TGTGCCAGCAGCTCAGCCGGAAGGCAGCCCTACGAGCAGTACTTC.

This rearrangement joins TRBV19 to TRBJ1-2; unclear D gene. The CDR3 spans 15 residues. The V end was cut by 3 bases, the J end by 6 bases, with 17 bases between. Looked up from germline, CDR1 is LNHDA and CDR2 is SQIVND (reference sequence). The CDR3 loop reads CASSIPTVRYHGYTF. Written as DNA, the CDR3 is TGTGCCAGTAGTATCCCCACTGTCAGGTACCATGGCTACACCTTC.

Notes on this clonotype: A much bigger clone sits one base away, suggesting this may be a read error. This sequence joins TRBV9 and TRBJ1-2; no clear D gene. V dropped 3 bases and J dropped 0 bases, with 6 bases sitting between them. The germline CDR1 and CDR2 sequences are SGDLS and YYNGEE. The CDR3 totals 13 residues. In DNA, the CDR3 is TGTGCCAGCAGCGCTAAGACTAACTATGGCTACACCTTC. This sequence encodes CASSAKTNYGYTF.

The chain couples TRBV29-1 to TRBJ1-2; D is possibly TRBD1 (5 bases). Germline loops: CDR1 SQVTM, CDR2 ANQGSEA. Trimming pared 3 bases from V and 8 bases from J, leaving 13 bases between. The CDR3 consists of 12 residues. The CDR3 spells CSVDKGIRGYTF. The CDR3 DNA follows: TGCAGCGTTGATAAGGGGATTCGGGGCTACACCTTC.

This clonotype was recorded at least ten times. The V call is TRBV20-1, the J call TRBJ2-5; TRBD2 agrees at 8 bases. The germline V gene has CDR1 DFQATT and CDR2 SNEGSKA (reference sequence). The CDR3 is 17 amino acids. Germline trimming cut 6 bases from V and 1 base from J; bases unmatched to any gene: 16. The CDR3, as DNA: TGCAGTGCGGAGGCTCCCAGCGGGGGCGGGGCCCAAGAGACCCAGTACTTC. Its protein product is CSAEAPSGGGAQETQYF.

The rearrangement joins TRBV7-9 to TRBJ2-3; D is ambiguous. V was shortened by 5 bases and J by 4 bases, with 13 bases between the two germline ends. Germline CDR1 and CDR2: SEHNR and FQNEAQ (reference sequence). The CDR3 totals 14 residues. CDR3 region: CASSLGGVADTQYF. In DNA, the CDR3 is TGTGCCAGCAGCCTCGGCGGAGTGGCAGATACGCAGTATTTT.

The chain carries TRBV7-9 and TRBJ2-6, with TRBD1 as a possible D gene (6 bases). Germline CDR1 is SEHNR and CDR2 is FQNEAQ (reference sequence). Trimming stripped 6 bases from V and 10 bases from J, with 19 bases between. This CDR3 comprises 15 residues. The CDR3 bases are TGTGCCAGCAGTTCGACAGGCAACTTGGCGAACGTCCTGACTTTC. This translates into CASSSTGNLANVLTF.

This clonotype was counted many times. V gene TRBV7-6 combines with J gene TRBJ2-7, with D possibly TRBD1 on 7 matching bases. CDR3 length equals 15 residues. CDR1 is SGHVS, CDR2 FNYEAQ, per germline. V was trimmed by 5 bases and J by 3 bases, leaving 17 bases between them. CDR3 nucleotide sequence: TGTGCCAGCAGCACGGGGGACAGAGGCATCTACGAGCAGTACTTC. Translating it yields CASSTGDRGIYEQYF.

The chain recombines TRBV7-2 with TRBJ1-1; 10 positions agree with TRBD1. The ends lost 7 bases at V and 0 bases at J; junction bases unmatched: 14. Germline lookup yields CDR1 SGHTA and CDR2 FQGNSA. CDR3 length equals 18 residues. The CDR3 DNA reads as TGTGCCAGCACCCAACCCTCGACAGGGGGCAGATTGAACACTGAAGCTTTCTTT. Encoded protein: CASTQPSTGGRLNTEAFF.

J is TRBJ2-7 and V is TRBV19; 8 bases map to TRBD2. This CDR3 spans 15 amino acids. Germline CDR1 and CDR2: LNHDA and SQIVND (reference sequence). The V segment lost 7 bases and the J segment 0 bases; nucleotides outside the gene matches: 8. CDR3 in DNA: TGTGCCAGTAATCCGCGGGGGGCCCCCTCCTACGAGCAGTACTTC. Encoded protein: CASNPRGAPSYEQYF.